These 20 T cell receptor beta chains share one sample of origin, sequenced in a study of Graves' ophthalmopathy and Graves' hyperthyroidism. For repertoire sequencing, the TCR beta CDR3 regions were amplified from RNA transcripts. The first-round RT-PCR employed HTBI primers together with the Qiagen OneStep RT-PCR kit. A multiplex PCR was then performed as the second round. TCRdb re-derived calls from the multiplex PCR reads in MiXCR, one entry per CDR3 protein. The profile shows around 600,000 distinct CDR3 sequences, roughly 41% of them singletons. The sample was peripheral blood. The source of these receptors is an adult man with Graves' ophthalmopathy.

This clonotype was picked up many times. V usage is TRBV27 and J usage is TRBJ1-1; no firm D call. V lost 6 bases and J lost 0, with 8 bases in between. This CDR3 is built from 13 residues. Germline lookup yields CDR1 MNHEY and CDR2 SMNVEV (reference sequence). CDR3 protein: CASSLQLNTEAFF. The CDR3, as DNA: TGTGCCAGCAGCCTTCAACTGAACACTGAAGCTTTCTTT.

The chain employs TRBV29-1 and TRBJ1-2, with 9 bases fitting TRBD1. The V gene's germline CDR1 is SQVTM and CDR2 ANQGSEA. The CDR3 is made up of 14 amino acids. V lost 6 bases, J lost 4 bases, and 9 bases stayed unmatched. Written as DNA, the CDR3 is TGCAGCGTGACACCGGGACAGGGAACCTATGGCTACACCTTC. This codes for CSVTPGQGTYGYTF.

The chain couples TRBV2 to TRBJ1-6; D possibly corresponds to TRBD1 (5 bases). Germline V lookup: CDR1 SNHLY, CDR2 FYNNEI. Trimming shortened V by 5 bases and J by 10 bases, and 18 bases separated the two germline ends. CDR3 length: 15 amino acids. CDR3 sequence (DNA): TGTGCCAGCAGTACTATCTGGGGTGGGGGGTCACCCCTCCACTTT. Protein: CASSTIWGGGSPLHF.

For this clonotype: Just one base apart from a much larger clone, this may be a read error. The chain uses TRBV7-8 and TRBJ2-7, with D perhaps TRBD1 or TRBD2 (6 bases each). V lost 1 base to trimming and J lost 2 bases, with 15 bases between them. Germline CDR1 reads SGHVS; CDR2 reads FQNEAQ. The CDR3 consists of 16 residues. CDR3 nucleotides: TGTGCCAGCAGCTTAGGTGGGGGGACACGAACCTACGAGCAGTACTTC. Residues: CASSLGGGTRTYEQYF.

The genes are TRBV30 and TRBJ1-1, with 9 nucleotides matching TRBD1. Germline assignment: CDR1 GTSNPN and CDR2 SVGIG (reference sequence). Trimming at V came to 0 bases and at J to 6 bases, leaving 5 bases not matched to a gene. The CDR3 length is 14 residues. The CDR3: CAWSVRDRVAEAFF. CDR3 nucleotide sequence: TGTGCCTGGAGTGTGCGGGACAGGGTGGCTGAAGCTTTCTTT.

Worth noting for this clonotype: A read error may explain this, as a much larger clone is one base away. This sequence joins TRBV7-9 and TRBJ2-5; D possibly corresponds to TRBD2 (5 bases). Germline V CDR1 and CDR2: SEHNR, FQNEAQ (reference sequence). The length of the CDR3 is 14 residues. Trimming shortened V by 0 bases and J by 4 bases, and 9 bases separated the two germline ends. CDR3 nucleotide sequence: TGTGCCAGCAGCTTAGCGGCAGAGGGAGAGACCCAGTACTTC. It yields the protein CASSLAAEGETQYF.

The chain carries TRBV7-6 and TRBJ1-1, with D unclear. V was pared by 0 bases and J by 5 bases, with 10 bases between. The V gene's germline CDR1 is SGHVS and CDR2 FNYEAQ. This CDR3 region has 14 residues. The CDR3 DNA reads as TGTGCCAGCAGCTTAGCCCCGGGAACAACTGAAGCTTTCTTT. This translates into CASSLAPGTTEAFF.

This clonotype has a count of ten or more. Compared with germline, one end of the junction differs, possibly owing to a read error. The chain recombines TRBV7-7 with TRBJ2-5, with D possibly being TRBD1 (6 bases). CDR1 and CDR2 (germline): SSHAT, FNYEAQ (reference sequence). CDR3 size: 14 residues. This chain's CDR3 is CASSLGHREETQYF. CDR3 nucleotides: TGTGCTAGCAGCTTAGGTCACAGGGAAGAGACCCAGTACTTC.

This clonotype has at least ten counts. The gene calls are TRBV2 and TRBJ2-5; 9 positions agree with TRBD2. Losses at the gene ends were 4 bases for V and 3 bases for J; bases not matched to a gene: 6. The CDR3 has 15 amino acids. Germline V CDR1 and CDR2: SNHLY, FYNNEI. CDR3 region: CASSGLAESEETQYF. Here the CDR3 DNA reads TGTGCCAGCAGTGGACTAGCGGAGTCCGAAGAGACCCAGTACTTC.

This clonotype occurred a few times. It is likely a read error, because the conserved phenylalanine at the end of the CDR3 is missing. The DNA is left out, because the CDR3 cannot be placed on it with certainty; the CDR3 is given as TCRdb lists it. V gene TRBV20-1 combines with J gene TRBJ2-7. Termini included, the CDR3 measures 8 amino acids. The germline V gene encodes CDR1 DFQATT and CDR2 SNEGSKA (reference sequence). This CDR3 is CSARQLAT.

On this clonotype itself: Being one base from a much bigger clone, this may be a read error. The chain employs TRBV20-1 and TRBJ1-2, with no clear D. This CDR3 is 11 amino acids long. Looked up from germline, CDR1 is DFQATT and CDR2 is SNEGSKA (reference sequence). The DNA for the CDR3 is TGCAGTGCTGGAGATCTGTATGGCTACACCTTC. It yields the protein CSAGDLYGYTF.

This CDR3 is CASSQDFGTVDYEQYF. The CDR3, as DNA: TGTGCCAGCAGCCAAGATTTCGGGACAGTAGACTACGAGCAGTACTTC. The V gene is TRBV25-1, the J gene TRBJ2-7, with 7 nucleotides matching TRBD1. CDR1 is MGHDK and CDR2 is SYGVNS in the germline V gene. V was clipped by 6 bases and J by 3 bases; unmatched bases: 14. The CDR3 contains 16 residues.

About this clonotype itself: A much larger clone lies one base from this, so it may be a read error. The chain links TRBV11-2 to TRBJ2-7; no definite D call. Between the trimmed V and J ends, which lost 5 bases and 5 bases, there was a span of 19 bases. From germline, CDR1 is SGHAT and CDR2 FQNNGV. This CDR3 comprises 15 residues. The chain's CDR3 is CASSPDVGISDEQYF. The CDR3 DNA is TGTGCCAGCAGCCCCGACGTAGGGATTTCTGACGAGCAGTACTTC.

This clonotype was counted at least ten times. The chain is built from TRBV7-6 and TRBJ2-5; 8 nucleotides align to TRBD2. Losses at the gene ends were 3 bases for V and 5 bases for J; bases not matched to a gene: 14. This CDR3 is built from 17 residues. Germline CDR1 SGHVS, CDR2 FNYEAQ. The CDR3 nucleotides read TGTGCCAGCAGCTTCTCCCTCCTAGCGGGTGGGGAGGAGACCCAGTACTTC. It yields the protein CASSFSLLAGGEETQYF.

In this sample, this clonotype turned up many times. This chain joins TRBV2 and TRBJ2-6; D remains ambiguous. The germline CDR1 and CDR2 sequences are SNHLY and FYNNEI. The CDR3 is 15 amino acids. Trimming shortened V by 6 bases and J by 0 bases, and 9 bases separated the two germline ends. DNA of the CDR3: TGTGCCAGCAGCAAAGGACCCTCTGGGGCCAACGTCCTGACTTTC. Its protein is CASSKGPSGANVLTF.

The chain carries TRBV4-1 and TRBJ2-7, with D perhaps TRBD1 (6 bases). The CDR3 contains 15 residues. The V gene's germline CDR1 is MGHRA and CDR2 YSYEKL. The ends were cut back, 2 bases at V and 2 bases at J, with 13 bases in the middle. CDR3 DNA: TGCGCCAGCAGCCAATTAAGGCAGGGGCCCTACGAGCAGTACTTC. The encoded protein is CASSQLRQGPYEQYF.

Of note for this clonotype: This may stem from a read error, because a much larger clone lies one nucleotide away. The chain couples TRBV5-1 to TRBJ1-1, with D possibly being TRBD1 (5 bases). Trimming pared 1 base from V and 9 bases from J, leaving 16 bases between. Germline CDR1 reads SGHRS; CDR2 reads YFSETQ. The CDR3 sequence is 14 residues long. This CDR3 is CASSLWGSSLKAFF. The CDR3 DNA reads as TGCGCCAGCAGCTTGTGGGGCAGCTCGCTTAAAGCTTTCTTT.

This clonotype came up many times. This chain's CDR3 is CASSVVPENTEAFF. DNA of the CDR3: TGTGCCAGCAGCGTAGTTCCGGAGAACACTGAAGCTTTCTTT. This chain uses TRBV9 with TRBJ1-1; D gene ambiguous. The length of the CDR3 is 14 residues. Germline lookup yields CDR1 SGDLS and CDR2 YYNGEE. Deletions cut 0 bases from V and 1 base from J, with 7 bases between.

This clonotype was found many times. The V call is TRBV10-2, the J call TRBJ1-1; no definite D call. V was cut by 10 bases and J by 4 bases, with 19 bases left in between. CDR3 length equals 14 residues. Germline lookup yields CDR1 WSHSY and CDR2 SAAADI. Written as DNA, the CDR3 is TGCGCCACCATAGAGGAGGATCCCGGCACTGAAGCTTTCTTT. Amino acids: CATIEEDPGTEAFF.

This clonotype appeared many times. The rearrangement links TRBV29-1 to TRBJ1-1; TRBD1 agrees at 7 bases. The CDR3 has 13 residues. V gave up 6 bases and J gave up 0 bases; unmatched junction bases: 4. CDR1 and CDR2 from the germline V gene are SQVTM and ANQGSEA. The CDR3 bases are TGCAGCGTACGACAGGGACTGAACACTGAAGCTTTCTTT. Translating gives CSVRQGLNTEAFF.